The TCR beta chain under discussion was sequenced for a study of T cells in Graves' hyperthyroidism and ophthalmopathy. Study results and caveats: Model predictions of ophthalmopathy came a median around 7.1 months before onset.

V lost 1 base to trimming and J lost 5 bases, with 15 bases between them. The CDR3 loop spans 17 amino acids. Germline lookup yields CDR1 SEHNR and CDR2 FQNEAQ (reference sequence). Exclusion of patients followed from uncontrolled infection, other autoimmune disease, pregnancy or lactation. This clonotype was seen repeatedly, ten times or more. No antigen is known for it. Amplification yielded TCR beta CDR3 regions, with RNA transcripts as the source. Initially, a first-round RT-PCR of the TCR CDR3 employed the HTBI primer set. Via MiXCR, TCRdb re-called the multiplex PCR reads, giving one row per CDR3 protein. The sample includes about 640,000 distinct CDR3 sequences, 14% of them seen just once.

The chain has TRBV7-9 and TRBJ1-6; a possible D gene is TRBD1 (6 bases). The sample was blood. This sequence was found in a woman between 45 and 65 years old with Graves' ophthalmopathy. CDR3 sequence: CASSLGSGALNNSPLHF. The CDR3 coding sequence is TGTGCCAGCAGCTTAGGATCGGGGGCGCTTAATAATTCACCCCTCCACTTT.